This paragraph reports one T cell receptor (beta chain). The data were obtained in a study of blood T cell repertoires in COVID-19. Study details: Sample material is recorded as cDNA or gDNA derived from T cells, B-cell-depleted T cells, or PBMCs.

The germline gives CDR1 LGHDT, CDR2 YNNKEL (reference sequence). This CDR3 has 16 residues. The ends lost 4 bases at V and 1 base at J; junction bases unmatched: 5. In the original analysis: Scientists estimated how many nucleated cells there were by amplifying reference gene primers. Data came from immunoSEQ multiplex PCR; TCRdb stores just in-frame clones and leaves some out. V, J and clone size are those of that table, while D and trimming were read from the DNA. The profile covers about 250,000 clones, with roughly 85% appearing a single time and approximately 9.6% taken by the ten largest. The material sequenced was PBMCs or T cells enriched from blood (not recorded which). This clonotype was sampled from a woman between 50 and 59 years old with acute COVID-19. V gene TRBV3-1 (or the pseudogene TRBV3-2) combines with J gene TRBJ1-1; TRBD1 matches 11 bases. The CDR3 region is CASSPGTGGKNTEAFF. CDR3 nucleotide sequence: TGTGCCAGCAGCCCCGGGACAGGGGGGAAGAACACTGAAGCTTTCTTT.